This TCR beta chain was sequenced in a study of T-cell reconstitution after alpha-beta-depleted transplantation in children. Preparation of the TCRbeta library used unique molecular identifiers. One entry per CDR3 protein, called by TCRdb with MiXCR from the PCR reads. The top ten clones hold 0.75% to 0.85% of a sample with around 700,000 distinct CDR3 sequences, about 12% of them seen once. General observations from the study: The main origin of T-cell counts and diversity one year after transplant was newly produced T cells.

This clonotype was detected ten times or more. Its antigen is unknown. CDR1 and CDR2 (germline): SGHRS, YFSETQ. The CDR3 runs to 18 residues. V dropped 1 base and J dropped 0; count of bases not matched to a gene: 6. This sequence joins TRBV5-1 and TRBJ2-3, with 12 bases aligning to TRBD2. The sample consisted of PBMCs, taken before TCRalphabeta/CD19-depleted stem cell transplant. This TCR came from a girl aged 2-10 years with congenital amegakaryocytic thrombocytopenia, due to receive a stem cell transplant. DNA of the CDR3: TGCGCCAGCAGCTTGCGACTAGCGGGAGCTTCTAGCACAGATACGCAGTATTTT. This translates into CASSLRLAGASSTDTQYF.